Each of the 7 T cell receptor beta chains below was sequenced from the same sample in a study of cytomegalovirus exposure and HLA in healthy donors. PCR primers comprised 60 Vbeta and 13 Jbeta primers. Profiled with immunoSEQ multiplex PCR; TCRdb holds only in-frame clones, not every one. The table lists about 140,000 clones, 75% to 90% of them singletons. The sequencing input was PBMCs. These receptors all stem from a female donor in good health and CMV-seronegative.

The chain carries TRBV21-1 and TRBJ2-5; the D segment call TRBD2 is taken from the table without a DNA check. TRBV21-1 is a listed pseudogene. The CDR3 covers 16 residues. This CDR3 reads CASSNSDEEVCGTQYF. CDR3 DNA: TGTGCCAGCAGCAATTCGGACGAGGAGGTATGTGGGACCCAGTACTTC.

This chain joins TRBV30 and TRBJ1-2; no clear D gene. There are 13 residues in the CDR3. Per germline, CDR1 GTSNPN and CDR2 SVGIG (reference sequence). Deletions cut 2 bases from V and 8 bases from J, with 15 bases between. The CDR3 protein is CAWSLTRSGGYTF. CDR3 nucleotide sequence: TGTGCCTGGAGTCTGACCCGGAGCGGCGGCTACACCTTC.

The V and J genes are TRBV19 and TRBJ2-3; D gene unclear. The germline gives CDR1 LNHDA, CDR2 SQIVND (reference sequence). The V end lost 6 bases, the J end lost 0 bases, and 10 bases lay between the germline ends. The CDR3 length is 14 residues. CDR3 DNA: TGTGCCAGTAGAGTTAGCACTAGCACAGATACGCAGTATTTT. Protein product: CASRVSTSTDTQYF. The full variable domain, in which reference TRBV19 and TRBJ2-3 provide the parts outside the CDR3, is DGGITQSPKYLFRKEGQNVTLSCEQNLNHDAMYWYRQDPGQGLRLIYYSQIVNDFQKGDIAEGYSVSREKKESFPLTVTSAQKNPTAFYLCASRVSTSTDTQYFGPGTRLTVL.

DNA for the CDR3: TGTGCCAGCAGCCTTCACACCCGGGACAGGAATGAAAAACTGTTTTTT. Protein product: CASSLHTRDRNEKLFF. The V and J genes are TRBV21-1 and TRBJ1-4; the table's D call of TRBD1 was not tested on the DNA. TRBV21-1 is annotated as a pseudogene. The length of the CDR3 is 16 residues.

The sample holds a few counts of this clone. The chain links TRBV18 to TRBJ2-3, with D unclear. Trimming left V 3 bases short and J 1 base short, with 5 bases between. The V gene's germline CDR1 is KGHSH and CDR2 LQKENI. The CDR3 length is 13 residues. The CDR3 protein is CASSPQGTDTQYF. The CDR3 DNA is TGTGCCAGCTCACCCCAGGGCACAGATACGCAGTATTTT. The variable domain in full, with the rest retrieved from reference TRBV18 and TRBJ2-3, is NAGVMQNPRHLVRRRGQEARLRCSPMKGHSHVYWYRQLPEEGLKFMVYLQKENIIDESGMPKERFSAEFPKEGPSILRIQQVVRGDSAAYFCASSPQGTDTQYFGPGTRLTVL.

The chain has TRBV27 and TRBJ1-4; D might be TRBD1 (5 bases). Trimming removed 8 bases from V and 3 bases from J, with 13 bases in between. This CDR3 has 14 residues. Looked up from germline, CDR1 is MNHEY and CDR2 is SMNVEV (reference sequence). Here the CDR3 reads CASGSGLANEKLFF. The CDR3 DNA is TGTGCCAGCGGGTCAGGGCTGGCTAATGAAAAACTGTTTTTT.

The CDR3 bases are TGTGCCAGCAGCCCTAACCACATCACAGGGAAGGGCACAGATACGCAGTATTTT. This encodes CASSPNHITGKGTDTQYF. V usage is TRBV7-7 and J usage is TRBJ2-3; maybe TRBD1 (6 bases). Deletions cut 5 bases from V and 1 base from J, with 22 bases between. Per germline, CDR1 SSHAT and CDR2 FNYEAQ (reference sequence). This CDR3 is built from 18 residues.